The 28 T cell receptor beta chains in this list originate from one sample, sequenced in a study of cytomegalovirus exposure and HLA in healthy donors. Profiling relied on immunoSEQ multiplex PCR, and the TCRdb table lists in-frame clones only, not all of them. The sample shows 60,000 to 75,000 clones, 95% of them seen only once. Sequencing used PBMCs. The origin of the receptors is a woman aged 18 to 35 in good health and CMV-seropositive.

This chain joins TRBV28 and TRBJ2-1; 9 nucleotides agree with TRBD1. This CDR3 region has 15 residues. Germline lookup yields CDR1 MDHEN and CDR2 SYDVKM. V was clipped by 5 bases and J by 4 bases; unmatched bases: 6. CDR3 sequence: CASSDPGTGYNEQFF. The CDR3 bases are TGTGCCAGCAGTGACCCCGGGACAGGGTACAATGAGCAGTTCTTC.

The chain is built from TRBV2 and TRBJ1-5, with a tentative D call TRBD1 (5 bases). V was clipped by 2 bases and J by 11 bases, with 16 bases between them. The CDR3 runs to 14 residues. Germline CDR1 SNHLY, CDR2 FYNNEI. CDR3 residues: CASSEYGGSRSQHF. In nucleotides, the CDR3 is TGTGCCAGCAGTGAATACGGGGGGTCCAGGTCCCAGCATTTT.

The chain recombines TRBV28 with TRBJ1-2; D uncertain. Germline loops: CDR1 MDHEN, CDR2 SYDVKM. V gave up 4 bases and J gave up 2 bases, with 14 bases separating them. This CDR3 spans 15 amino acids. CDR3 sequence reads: CASSSRHSGNYGYTF. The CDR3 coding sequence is TGTGCCAGCAGTTCCAGACATTCAGGAAACTATGGCTACACCTTC.

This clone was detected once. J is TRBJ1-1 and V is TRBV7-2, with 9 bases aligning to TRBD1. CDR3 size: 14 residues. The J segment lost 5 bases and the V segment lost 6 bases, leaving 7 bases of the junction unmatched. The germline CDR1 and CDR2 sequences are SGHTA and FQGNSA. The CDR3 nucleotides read TGTGCCAGCAGGCCACAGGGGGCAGGGACTGAAGCTTTCTTT. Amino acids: CASRPQGAGTEAFF.

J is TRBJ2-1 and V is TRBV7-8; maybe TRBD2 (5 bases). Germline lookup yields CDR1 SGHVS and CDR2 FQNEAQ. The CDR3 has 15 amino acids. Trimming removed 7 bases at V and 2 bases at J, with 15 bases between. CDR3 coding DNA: TGTGCCAGCATCCCGGGTCTGGGAGCCTACAATGAGCAGTTCTTC. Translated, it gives CASIPGLGAYNEQFF.

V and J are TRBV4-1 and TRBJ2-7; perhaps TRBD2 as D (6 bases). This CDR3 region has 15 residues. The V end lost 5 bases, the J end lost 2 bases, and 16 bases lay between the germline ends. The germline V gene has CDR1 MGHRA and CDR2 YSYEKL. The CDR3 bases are TGCGCCAGCAGCGCAACCGGGACGGGGGCCTACGAGCAGTACTTC. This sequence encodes CASSATGTGAYEQYF.

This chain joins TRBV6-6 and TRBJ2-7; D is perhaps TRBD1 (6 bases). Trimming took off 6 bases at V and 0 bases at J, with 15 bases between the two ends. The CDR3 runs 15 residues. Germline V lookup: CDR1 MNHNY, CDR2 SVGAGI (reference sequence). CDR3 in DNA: TGTGCCAGCAGCCCCACTACAGGGTTCTCCTACGAGCAGTACTTC. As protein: CASSPTTGFSYEQYF.

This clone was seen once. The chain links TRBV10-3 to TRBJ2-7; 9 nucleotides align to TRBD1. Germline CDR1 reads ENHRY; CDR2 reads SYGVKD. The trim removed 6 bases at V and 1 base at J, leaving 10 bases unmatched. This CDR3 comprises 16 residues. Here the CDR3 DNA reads TGTGCCATCAGCCGGGGACAGGGTGATCTTTCCTACGAGCAGTACTTC. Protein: CAISRGQGDLSYEQYF.

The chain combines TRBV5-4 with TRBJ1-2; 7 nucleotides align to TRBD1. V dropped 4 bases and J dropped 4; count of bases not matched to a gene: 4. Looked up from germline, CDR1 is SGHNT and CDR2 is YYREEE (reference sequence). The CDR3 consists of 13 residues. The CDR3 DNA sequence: TGTGCCAGCAGCCCGGGGACAGCCTATGGCTACACCTTC. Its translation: CASSPGTAYGYTF.

The CDR3 nucleotides are TGTGCCAGCAGCCCAGGGACAGCCGCGTTTAGCACAGATACGCAGTATTTT. It yields the protein CASSPGTAAFSTDTQYF. The chain links TRBV9 to TRBJ2-3; 7 nucleotides match TRBD1. V gave up 4 bases and J gave up 0 bases; unmatched junction bases: 11. The CDR3 length is 17 residues. Germline V gives CDR1 SGDLS, CDR2 YYNGEE.

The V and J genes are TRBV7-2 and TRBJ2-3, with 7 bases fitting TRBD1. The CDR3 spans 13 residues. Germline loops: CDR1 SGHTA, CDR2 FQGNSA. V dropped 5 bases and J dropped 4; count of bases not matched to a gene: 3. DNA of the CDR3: TGTGCCAGCAGCGAACAGGGGCCAGATACGCAGTATTTT. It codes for CASSEQGPDTQYF.

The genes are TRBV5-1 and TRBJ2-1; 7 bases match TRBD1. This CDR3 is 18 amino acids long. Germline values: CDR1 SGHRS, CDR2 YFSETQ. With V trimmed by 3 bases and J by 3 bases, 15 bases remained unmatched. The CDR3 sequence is CASSSPETRQGSYNEQFF. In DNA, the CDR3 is TGCGCCAGCAGCTCACCCGAGACTCGACAGGGAAGCTACAATGAGCAGTTCTTC.

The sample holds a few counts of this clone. The CDR3 DNA reads TGTGCCAGCAGCGTGGGAGACACTGAAGCTTTCTTT. Protein product: CASSVGDTEAFF. The chain recombines TRBV9 with TRBJ1-1; D call uncertain. The CDR3 length is 12 residues. Trimming left V 2 bases short and J 3 bases short, with 5 bases between. Germline V gene sequence: CDR1 SGDLS, CDR2 YYNGEE. Combining the CDR3 with reference TRBV9 and TRBJ1-1 gives the whole variable domain DSGVTQTPKHLITATGQRVTLRCSPRSGDLSVYWYQQSLDQGLQFLIQYYNGEERAKGNILERFSAQQFPDLHSELNLSSLELGDSALYFCASSVGDTEAFFGQGTRLTVV.

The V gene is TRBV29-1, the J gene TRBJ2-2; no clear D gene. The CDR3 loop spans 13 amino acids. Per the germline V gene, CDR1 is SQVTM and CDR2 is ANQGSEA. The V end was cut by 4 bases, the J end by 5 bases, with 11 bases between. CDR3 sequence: CSVVNSETGELFF. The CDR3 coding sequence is TGCAGCGTTGTCAACTCCGAAACCGGGGAGCTGTTTTTT.

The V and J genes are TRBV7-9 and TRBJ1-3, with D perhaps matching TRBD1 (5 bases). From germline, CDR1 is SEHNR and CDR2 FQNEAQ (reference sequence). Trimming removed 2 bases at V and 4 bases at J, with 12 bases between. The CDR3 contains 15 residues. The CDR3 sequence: CASSLSLQGGNTIYF. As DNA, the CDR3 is TGTGCCAGCAGCTTATCTCTCCAGGGAGGAAACACCATATATTTT.

This CDR3 reads CASSLGTSGGNEQFF. The CDR3 DNA follows: TGTGCCAGCAGTTTAGGGACTAGCGGGGGGAATGAGCAGTTCTTC. The chain has TRBV27 and TRBJ2-1, with 15 nucleotides matching TRBD2. The germline gives CDR1 MNHEY, CDR2 SMNVEV (reference sequence). After removal of 2 bases from V and 7 bases from J, the junction contained 0 bases not matched to a gene. The CDR3 spans 15 residues.

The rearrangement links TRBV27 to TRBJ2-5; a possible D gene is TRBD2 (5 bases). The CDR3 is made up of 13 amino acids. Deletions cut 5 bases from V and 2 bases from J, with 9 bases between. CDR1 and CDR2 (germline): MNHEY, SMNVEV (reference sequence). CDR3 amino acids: CASSPGTQETQYF. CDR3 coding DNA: TGTGCCAGCAGTCCGGGAACACAAGAGACCCAGTACTTC.

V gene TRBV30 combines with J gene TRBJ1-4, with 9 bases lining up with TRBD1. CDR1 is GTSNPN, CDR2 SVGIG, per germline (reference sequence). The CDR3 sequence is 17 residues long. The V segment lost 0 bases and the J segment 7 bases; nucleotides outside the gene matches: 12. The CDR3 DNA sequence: TGTGCCTGGAGTGTACCGGGAACAGGGGGCTGGCCTGAAAAACTGTTTTTT. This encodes CAWSVPGTGGWPEKLFF.

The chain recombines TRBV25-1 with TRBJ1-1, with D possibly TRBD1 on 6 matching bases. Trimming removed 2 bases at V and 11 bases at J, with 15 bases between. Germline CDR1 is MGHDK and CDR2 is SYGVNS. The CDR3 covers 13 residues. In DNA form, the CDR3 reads TGTGCCAGCAGTGAAAGGGGGGGCGGTAAGGCTTTCTTT. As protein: CASSERGGGKAFF. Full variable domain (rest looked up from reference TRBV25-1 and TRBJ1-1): EADIYQTPRYLVIGTGKKITLECSQTMGHDKMYWYQQDPGMELHLIHYSYGVNSTEKGDLSSESTVSRIRTEHFPLTLESARPSHTSQYLCASSERGGGKAFFGQGTRLTVV.

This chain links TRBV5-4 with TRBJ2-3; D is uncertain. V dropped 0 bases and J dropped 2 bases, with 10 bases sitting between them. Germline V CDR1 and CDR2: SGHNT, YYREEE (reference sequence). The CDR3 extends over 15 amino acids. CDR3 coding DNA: TGTGCCAGCAGCTTGGATATATCGTACACAGATACGCAGTATTTT. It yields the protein CASSLDISYTDTQYF.

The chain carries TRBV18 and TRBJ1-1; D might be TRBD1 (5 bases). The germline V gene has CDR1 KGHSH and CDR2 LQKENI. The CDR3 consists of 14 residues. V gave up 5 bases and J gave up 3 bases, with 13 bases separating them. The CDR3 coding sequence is TGTGCCAGCTCATCCAGGGTAAGAGACACTGAAGCTTTCTTT. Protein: CASSSRVRDTEAFF.

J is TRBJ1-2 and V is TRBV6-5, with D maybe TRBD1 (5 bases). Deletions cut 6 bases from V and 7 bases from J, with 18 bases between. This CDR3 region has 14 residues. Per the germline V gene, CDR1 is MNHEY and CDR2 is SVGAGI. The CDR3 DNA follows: TGTGCCAGCAGGCTAGGGGAAGGCCTCTTTGGCTACACCTTC. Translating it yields CASRLGEGLFGYTF.

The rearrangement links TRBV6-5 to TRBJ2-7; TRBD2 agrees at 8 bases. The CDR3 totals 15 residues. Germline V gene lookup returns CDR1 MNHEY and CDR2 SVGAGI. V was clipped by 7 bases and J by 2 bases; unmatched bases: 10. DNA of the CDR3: TGTGCCAGCACCCCGGGACTAGGGCCTCCCTACGAGCAGTACTTC. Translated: CASTPGLGPPYEQYF.

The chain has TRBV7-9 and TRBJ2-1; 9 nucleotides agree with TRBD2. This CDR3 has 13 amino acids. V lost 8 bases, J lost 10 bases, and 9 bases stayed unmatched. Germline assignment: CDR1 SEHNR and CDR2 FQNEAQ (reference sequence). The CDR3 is CASRPAGGGEQFF. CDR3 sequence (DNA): TGTGCCAGCCGACCAGCGGGAGGTGGAGAGCAGTTCTTC.

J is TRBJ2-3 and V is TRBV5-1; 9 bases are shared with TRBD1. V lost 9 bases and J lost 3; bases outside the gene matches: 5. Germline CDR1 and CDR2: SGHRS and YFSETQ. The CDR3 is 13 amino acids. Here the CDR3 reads CATRTGETDTQYF. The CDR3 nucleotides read TGCGCCACCAGGACAGGGGAGACAGATACGCAGTATTTT.

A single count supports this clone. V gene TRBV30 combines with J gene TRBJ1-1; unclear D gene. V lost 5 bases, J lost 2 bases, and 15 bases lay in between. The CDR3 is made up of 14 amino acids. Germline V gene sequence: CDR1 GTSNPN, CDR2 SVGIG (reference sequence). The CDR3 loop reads CAWVGGRINTEAFF. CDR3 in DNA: TGTGCCTGGGTGGGCGGGCGGATAAACACTGAAGCTTTCTTT.

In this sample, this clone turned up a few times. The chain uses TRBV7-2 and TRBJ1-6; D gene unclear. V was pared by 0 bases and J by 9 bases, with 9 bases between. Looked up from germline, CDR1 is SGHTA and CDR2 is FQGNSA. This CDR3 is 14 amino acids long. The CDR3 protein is CASSLAQSSSPLHF. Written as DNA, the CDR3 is TGTGCCAGCAGCTTAGCGCAGTCCAGTTCACCCCTCCACTTT.

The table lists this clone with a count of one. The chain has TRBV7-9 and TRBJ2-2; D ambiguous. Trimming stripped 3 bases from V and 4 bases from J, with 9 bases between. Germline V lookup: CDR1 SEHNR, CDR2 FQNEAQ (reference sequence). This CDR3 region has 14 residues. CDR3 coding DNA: TGTGCCAGCAGCTTGGCCGTATTCACCGGGGAGCTGTTTTTT. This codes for CASSLAVFTGELFF.